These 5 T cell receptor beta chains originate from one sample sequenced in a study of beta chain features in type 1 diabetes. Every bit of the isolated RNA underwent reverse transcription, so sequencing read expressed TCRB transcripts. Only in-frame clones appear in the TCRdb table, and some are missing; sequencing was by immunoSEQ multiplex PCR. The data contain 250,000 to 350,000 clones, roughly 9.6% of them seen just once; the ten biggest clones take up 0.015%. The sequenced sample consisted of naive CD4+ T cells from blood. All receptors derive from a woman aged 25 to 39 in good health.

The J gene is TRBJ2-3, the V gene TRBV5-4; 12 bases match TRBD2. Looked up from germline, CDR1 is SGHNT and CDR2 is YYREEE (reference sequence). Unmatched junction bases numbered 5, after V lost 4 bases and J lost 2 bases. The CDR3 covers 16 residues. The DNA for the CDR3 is TGTGCCAGCAGCAAACTAGCGGGGGGACTCACAGATACGCAGTATTTT. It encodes CASSKLAGGLTDTQYF.

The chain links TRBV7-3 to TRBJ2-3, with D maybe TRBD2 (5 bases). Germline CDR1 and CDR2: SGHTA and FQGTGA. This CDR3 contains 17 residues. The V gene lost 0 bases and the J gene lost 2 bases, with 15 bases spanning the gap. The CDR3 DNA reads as TGTGCCAGCAGCTTAACGGCAGCGGTTACCCTCACAGATACGCAGTATTTT. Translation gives CASSLTAAVTLTDTQYF. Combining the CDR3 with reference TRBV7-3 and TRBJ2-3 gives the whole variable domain GAGVSQTPSNKVTEKGKYVELRCDPISGHTALYWYRQSLGQGPEFLIYFQGTGAADDSGLPNDRFFAVRPEGSVSTLKIQRTERGDSAVYLCASSLTAAVTLTDTQYFGPGTRLTVL.

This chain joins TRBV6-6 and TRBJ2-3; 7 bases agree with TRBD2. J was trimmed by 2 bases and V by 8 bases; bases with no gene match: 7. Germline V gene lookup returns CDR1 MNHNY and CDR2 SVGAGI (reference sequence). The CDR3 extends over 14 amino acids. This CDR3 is CASASSGHTDTQYF. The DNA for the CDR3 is TGTGCCAGCGCCTCTAGCGGACACACAGATACGCAGTATTTT.

The CDR3 reads CAWSSGQGDQPQHF. The CDR3, as DNA: TGTGCCTGGAGTTCGGGACAGGGCGATCAGCCCCAGCATTTT. The V gene is TRBV30, the J gene TRBJ1-5, with 9 bases that match TRBD1. The trim removed 2 bases at V and 5 bases at J, leaving 4 bases unmatched. The CDR3 totals 14 residues. CDR1 and CDR2 (germline): GTSNPN, SVGIG (reference sequence).

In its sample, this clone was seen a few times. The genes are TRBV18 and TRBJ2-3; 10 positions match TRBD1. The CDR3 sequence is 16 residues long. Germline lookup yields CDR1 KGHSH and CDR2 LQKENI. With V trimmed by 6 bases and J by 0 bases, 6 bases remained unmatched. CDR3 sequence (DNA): TGTGCCAGCTCCGGGACAGGGGATATTAGCACAGATACGCAGTATTTT. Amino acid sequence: CASSGTGDISTDTQYF. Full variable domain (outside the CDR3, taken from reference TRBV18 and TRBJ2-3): NAGVMQNPRHLVRRRGQEARLRCSPMKGHSHVYWYRQLPEEGLKFMVYLQKENIIDESGMPKERFSAEFPKEGPSILRIQQVVRGDSAAYFCASSGTGDISTDTQYFGPGTRLTVL.